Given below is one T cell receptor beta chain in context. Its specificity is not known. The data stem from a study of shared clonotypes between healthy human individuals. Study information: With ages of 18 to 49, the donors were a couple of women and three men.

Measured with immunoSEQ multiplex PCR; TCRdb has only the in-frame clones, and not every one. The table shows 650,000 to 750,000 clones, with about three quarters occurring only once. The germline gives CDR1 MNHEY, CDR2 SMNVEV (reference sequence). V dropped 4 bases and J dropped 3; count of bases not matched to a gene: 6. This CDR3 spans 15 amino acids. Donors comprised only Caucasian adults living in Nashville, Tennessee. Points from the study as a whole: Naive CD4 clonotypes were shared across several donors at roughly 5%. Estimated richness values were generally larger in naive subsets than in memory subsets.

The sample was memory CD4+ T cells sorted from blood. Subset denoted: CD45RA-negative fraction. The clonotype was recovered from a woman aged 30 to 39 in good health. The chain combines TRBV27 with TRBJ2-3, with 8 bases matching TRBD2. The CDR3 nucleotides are TGTGCCAGCAGTTGGGGTAGCGGGACTACAGATACGCAGTATTTT. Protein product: CASSWGSGTTDTQYF.